This T cell receptor beta chain was found in a study of cytomegalovirus exposure and HLA in healthy donors. Amplification used 60 Vbeta primers and 13 Jbeta primers. The data were produced by immunoSEQ multiplex PCR, yet TCRdb's version contains in-frame clones alone and is incomplete. Of 120,000 or so clones in the sample, roughly 80% were seen once. CDR1 is SGDLS and CDR2 is YYNGEE in the germline V gene. The CDR3 is made up of 14 amino acids. V lost 0 bases and J lost 2, with 6 bases in between. The rearrangement uses TRBV9 and TRBJ1-3; D not resolved. The sequencing sample was made of PBMCs. This sequence originates from a woman in her 40s in good health and CMV-seropositive. The CDR3 region is CASSVAGAGNTIYF. In nucleotides, the CDR3 is TGTGCCAGCAGCGTAGCCGGGGCTGGAAACACCATATATTTT.